Presented here are 14 T cell receptor beta chains from one specimen sequenced in a study of blood T cells in healthy people across ages. The authors ran a second PCR of about 6 to 11 cycles using a sample-barcoded 5' primer and a J-beta primer mix. TCRdb redid the calling of the 5' RACE reads with MiXCR, one entry per CDR3 protein. The sample lists roughly 2 million distinct CDR3 sequences, roughly 50% seen once, with 2.1% in the top ten. The sample consisted of blood. These receptor sequences come from a woman in her 40s in good health.

A remark on this clonotype: A much larger clone lies one base from this, so it may be a read error. The V gene is TRBV20-1, the J gene TRBJ2-6, with TRBD1 as a possible D gene (5 bases). V was clipped by 6 bases and J by 2 bases, with 11 bases between them. Germline values: CDR1 DFQATT, CDR2 SNEGSKA (reference sequence). This CDR3 has 14 amino acids. This chain's CDR3 is CSAPDTTGANVLTF. Written as DNA, the CDR3 is TGCAGTGCACCGGACACTACTGGGGCCAACGTCCTGACTTTC.

This chain links TRBV5-1 with TRBJ1-4, with D hard to call. V was trimmed by 0 bases and J by 5 bases, leaving 11 bases between them. The CDR3 sequence is 15 residues long. Germline CDR1 reads SGHRS; CDR2 reads YFSETQ. In DNA, the CDR3 is TGCGCCAGCAGCTTGGATGTGGTAGGGAATGAAAAACTGTTTTTT. Protein sequence: CASSLDVVGNEKLFF.

This clonotype has only a few counts. This chain joins TRBV20-1 and TRBJ2-3, with no clear D. The V end was cut by 3 bases, the J end by 6 bases, with 10 bases between. CDR1 and CDR2 from the germline V gene are DFQATT and SNEGSKA (reference sequence). The CDR3 runs to 12 residues. The CDR3: CSARPDADTQYF. In DNA form, the CDR3 reads TGCAGTGCTAGGCCAGACGCCGATACGCAGTATTTT.

V and J are TRBV5-4 and TRBJ2-7; D unresolved. The J call could be wrong; TRBJ2-5 is a better fit for the DNA end. Germline CDR1 SGHNT, CDR2 YYREEE (reference sequence). The CDR3 spans 13 residues. Written as DNA, the CDR3 is TGTGCCAGCAGCACCCCCCGGACGGAGACCCAGTACTTC. This codes for CASSTPRTETQYF.

This chain links TRBV6-2 or TRBV6-3 with TRBJ2-7; D ambiguous. Germline V gene sequence: CDR1 MNHEY, CDR2 SVGEGT. V was clipped by 4 bases and J by 7 bases, with 14 bases between them. The CDR3 has 13 residues. The CDR3 loop reads CASSSLGWNEQYF. Here the CDR3 DNA reads TGTGCCAGCAGTTCACTCGGGTGGAATGAGCAGTACTTC.

This clonotype has only a few counts. The V gene is TRBV28, the J gene TRBJ2-4; D unresolved. CDR3 length: 16 amino acids. The germline V and J ends were trimmed by 1 base and 0 bases, with 10 bases remaining between them. Looked up from germline, CDR1 is MDHEN and CDR2 is SYDVKM. The chain's CDR3 is CASSLSQASAKNIQYF. The CDR3 coding sequence is TGTGCCAGCAGTTTATCGCAGGCCTCAGCCAAAAACATTCAGTACTTC.

The chain couples TRBV4-3 to TRBJ2-3, with TRBD2 identical over 9 bases. Per germline, CDR1 LGHNA and CDR2 YSLEER. The V and J ends lost 4 bases and 5 bases, in that order; junction bases with no gene match: 10. The CDR3 loop spans 16 amino acids. CDR3: CASSLKAGGPVDTQYF. The DNA of the CDR3 is TGCGCCAGCAGCCTGAAAGCGGGGGGCCCCGTAGATACGCAGTATTTT.

Here the CDR3 DNA reads TGTGCCAGCAGTTTATCAGCCGCGGGGGGGCACCGGGAGACCCAGTACTTC. It specifies CASSLSAAGGHRETQYF. This chain joins TRBV27 and TRBJ2-5, with 9 bases identical to TRBD2. CDR3 size: 17 residues. Trimming took 0 bases from V and 5 from J; bases not matched to a gene: 10. Germline V lookup: CDR1 MNHEY, CDR2 SMNVEV (reference sequence).

This clonotype turned up a few times. This chain links TRBV9 with TRBJ2-1; D possibly corresponds to TRBD1 (6 bases). Trimming took off 1 base at V and 1 base at J, with 15 bases between the two ends. Germline-derived CDR1 and CDR2 are SGDLS and YYNGEE. The CDR3 has 17 residues. The CDR3 DNA reads TGTGCCAGCAGCGTAAGGGGGTCACAGGAGTCCTACAATGAGCAGTTCTTC. Its translation: CASSVRGSQESYNEQFF.

J is TRBJ2-5 and V is TRBV7-2; no firm D call. This CDR3 has 16 amino acids. V lost 0 bases and J lost 5, with 16 bases in between. CDR1 and CDR2 from the germline V gene are SGHTA and FQGNSA. DNA of the CDR3: TGTGCCAGCAGCTTAGCGAAAGCCCCCGGCCGGGAGACCCAGTACTTC. This sequence encodes CASSLAKAPGRETQYF.

V and J are TRBV9 and TRBJ1-6, with 11 bases aligning to TRBD1. From germline, CDR1 is SGDLS and CDR2 YYNGEE. J was trimmed by 12 bases and V by 4 bases; bases with no gene match: 3. The CDR3 has 13 amino acids. The CDR3 region has the DNA TGTGCCAGCAGCCGGACAGGGGGCGAACCCCTCCACTTT. This translates into CASSRTGGEPLHF.

The gene calls are TRBV7-3 and TRBJ1-2; a weak D match, TRBD1 (5 bases). Trimming stripped 5 bases from V and 4 bases from J, with 17 bases between. Germline lookup yields CDR1 SGHTA and CDR2 FQGTGA. The CDR3 length is 15 residues. This CDR3 is CASSAGTELSYGYTF. DNA for the CDR3: TGTGCCAGCAGCGCCGGGACCGAACTTAGCTATGGCTACACCTTC.

The genes are TRBV29-1 and TRBJ1-2, with TRBD1 matching 8 bases. The length of the CDR3 is 16 residues. Germline trimming cut 7 bases from V and 3 bases from J; bases unmatched to any gene: 16. CDR1 is SQVTM and CDR2 is ANQGSEA in the germline V gene. CDR3: CSAQGRDRFGHYGYTF. The CDR3 nucleotides read TGCAGCGCCCAGGGGAGGGACAGGTTTGGTCACTATGGCTACACCTTC.

The chain combines TRBV6-2 or TRBV6-3 with TRBJ1-2; no definite D call. Germline V CDR1 and CDR2: MNHEY, SVGEGT. V dropped 5 bases and J dropped 4 bases, with 14 bases sitting between them. The CDR3 totals 14 residues. CDR3 nucleotides: TGTGCCAGCAGTGGAGTGAGTCGTGCCTATGGCTACACCTTC. As protein: CASSGVSRAYGYTF.